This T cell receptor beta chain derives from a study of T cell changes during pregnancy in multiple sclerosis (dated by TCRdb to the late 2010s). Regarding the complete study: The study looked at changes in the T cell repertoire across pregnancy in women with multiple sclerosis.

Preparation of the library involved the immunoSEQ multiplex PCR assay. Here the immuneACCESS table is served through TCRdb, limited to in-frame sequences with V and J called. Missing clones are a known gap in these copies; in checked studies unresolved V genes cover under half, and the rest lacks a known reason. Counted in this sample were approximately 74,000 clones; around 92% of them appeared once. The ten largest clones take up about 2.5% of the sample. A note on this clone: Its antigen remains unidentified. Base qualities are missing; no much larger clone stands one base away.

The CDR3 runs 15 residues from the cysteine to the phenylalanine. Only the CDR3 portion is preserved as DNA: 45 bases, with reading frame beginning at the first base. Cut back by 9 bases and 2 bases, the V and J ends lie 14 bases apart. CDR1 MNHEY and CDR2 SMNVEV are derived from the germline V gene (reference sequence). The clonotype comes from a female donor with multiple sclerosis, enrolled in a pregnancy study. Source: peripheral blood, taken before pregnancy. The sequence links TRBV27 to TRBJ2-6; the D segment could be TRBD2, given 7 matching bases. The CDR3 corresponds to CASRKGGAGANVLTF. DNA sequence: TGTGCCAGTCGAAAGGGGGGGGCTGGGGCCAACGTCCTGACTTTC. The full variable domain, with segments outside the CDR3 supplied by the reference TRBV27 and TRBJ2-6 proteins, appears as EAQVTQNPRYLITVTGKKLTVTCSQNMNHEYMSWYRQDPGLGLRQIYYSMNVEVTDKGDVPEGYKVSRKEKRNFPLILESPSPNQTSLYFCASRKGGAGANVLTFGAGSRLTVL.